This record covers a single TCR beta chain. It may be a read error: a sequence one base away is much more abundant. The source of the sample is a study of T cells in Graves' hyperthyroidism and ophthalmopathy. From RNA transcripts, TCR beta CDR3 regions were amplified. HTBI primers were the set used in a first-round RT-PCR of the TCR CDR3. TCRdb fed the multiplex PCR reads into MiXCR, producing one record per CDR3 protein. The table records about 560,000 distinct CDR3 sequences, roughly 50% of them present only once. An absence of ophthalmopathy progression within 18 months meant stable Graves' hyperthyroidism. Aged 18 to 65, the patients had hyperthyroidism that was newly diagnosed and had lasted under 2 months. CDR1 and CDR2 from the germline V gene are SNHLY and FYNNEI. The CDR3 is 13 amino acids.

The sequence derives from a woman in her late teens or twenties with Graves' hyperthyroidism. The specimen sequenced was peripheral blood or thyroid tissue (not recorded which). V gene TRBV2 combines with J gene TRBJ2-7, with D possibly being TRBD2 (6 bases). The CDR3 sequence is CASGEGTVGEQYF. Here the CDR3 DNA reads TGTGCCAGCGGTGAGGGGACTGTGGGCGAGCAGTACTTC.